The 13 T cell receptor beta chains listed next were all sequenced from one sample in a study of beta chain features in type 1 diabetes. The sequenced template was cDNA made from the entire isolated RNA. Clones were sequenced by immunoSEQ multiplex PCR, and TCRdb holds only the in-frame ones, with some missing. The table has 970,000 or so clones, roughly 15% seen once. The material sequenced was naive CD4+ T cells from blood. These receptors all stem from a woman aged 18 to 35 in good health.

CDR3 sequence: CASSLGGGKVGEQYF. In nucleotides, the CDR3 is TGTGCCAGCAGCCTCGGCGGGGGAAAGGTCGGCGAGCAGTACTTC. The J gene is TRBJ2-7, the V gene TRBV7-8; 7 positions match TRBD2. Losses at the gene ends were 5 bases for V and 6 bases for J; bases not matched to a gene: 13. CDR3 size: 15 residues. CDR1 SGHVS and CDR2 FQNEAQ come from the germline V gene. Together with reference TRBV7-8 and TRBJ2-7, the CDR3 gives the full variable domain: GAGVSQSPRYKVAKRGQDVALRCDPISGHVSLFWYQQALGQGPEFLTYFQNEAQLDKSGLPSDRFFAERPEGSVSTLKIQRTQQEDSAVYLCASSLGGGKVGEQYFGPGTRLTVT.

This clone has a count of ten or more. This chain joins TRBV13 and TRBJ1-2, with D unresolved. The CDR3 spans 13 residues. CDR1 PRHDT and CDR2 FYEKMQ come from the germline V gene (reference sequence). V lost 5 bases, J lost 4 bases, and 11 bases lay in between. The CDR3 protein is CASSGRNSYGYTF. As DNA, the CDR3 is TGTGCCAGCAGCGGCAGAAACTCCTATGGCTACACCTTC.

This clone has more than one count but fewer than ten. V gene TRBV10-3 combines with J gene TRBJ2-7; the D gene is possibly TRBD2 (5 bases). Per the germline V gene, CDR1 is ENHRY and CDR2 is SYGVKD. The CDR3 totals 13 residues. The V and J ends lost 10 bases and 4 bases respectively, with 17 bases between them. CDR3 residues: CATTLANGYEQYF. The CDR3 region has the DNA TGTGCCACAACCCTAGCAAATGGATACGAGCAGTACTTC.

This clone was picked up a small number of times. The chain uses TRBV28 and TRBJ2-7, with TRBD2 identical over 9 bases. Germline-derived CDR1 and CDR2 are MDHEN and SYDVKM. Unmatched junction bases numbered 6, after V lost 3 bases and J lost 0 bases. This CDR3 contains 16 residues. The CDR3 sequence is CASSFELAGSSYEQYF. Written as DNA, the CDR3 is TGTGCCAGCAGTTTTGAGCTAGCGGGGAGCTCCTACGAGCAGTACTTC.

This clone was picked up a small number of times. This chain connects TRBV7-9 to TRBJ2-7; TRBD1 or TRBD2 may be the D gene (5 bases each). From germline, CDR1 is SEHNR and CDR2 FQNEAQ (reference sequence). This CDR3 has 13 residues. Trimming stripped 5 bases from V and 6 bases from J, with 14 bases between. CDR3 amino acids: CASSIGTPGEQYF. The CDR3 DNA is TGTGCCAGCAGCATCGGGACGCCGGGCGAGCAGTACTTC.

CDR3 sequence (DNA): TGTGCCAGCAGTAACCGGGACCGAGGGAATCAGCCCCAGCATTTT. Residues: CASSNRDRGNQPQHF. The rearrangement joins TRBV6-5 to TRBJ1-5, with D perhaps TRBD1 (5 bases). Trimming cost V 5 bases and J 4 bases, with 15 bases left between them. The germline CDR1 and CDR2 sequences are MNHEY and SVGAGI. There are 15 residues in the CDR3.

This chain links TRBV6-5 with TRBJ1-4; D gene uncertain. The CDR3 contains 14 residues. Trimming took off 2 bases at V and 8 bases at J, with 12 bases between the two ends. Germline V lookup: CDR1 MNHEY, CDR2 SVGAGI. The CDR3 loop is CASSYMAIGEKLFF. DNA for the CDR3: TGTGCCAGCAGTTACATGGCAATTGGGGAAAAACTGTTTTTT.

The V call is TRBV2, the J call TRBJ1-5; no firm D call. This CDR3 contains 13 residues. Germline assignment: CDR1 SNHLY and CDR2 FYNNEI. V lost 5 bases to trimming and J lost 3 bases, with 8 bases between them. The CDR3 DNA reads TGTGCCAGCAGTCGGACTGACAATCAGCCCCAGCATTTT. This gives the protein CASSRTDNQPQHF.

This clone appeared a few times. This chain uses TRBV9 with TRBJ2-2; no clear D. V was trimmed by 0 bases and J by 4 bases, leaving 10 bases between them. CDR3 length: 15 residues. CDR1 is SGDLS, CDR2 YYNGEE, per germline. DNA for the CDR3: TGTGCCAGCAGCGTAGGGGCAATTTTCACCGGGGAGCTGTTTTTT. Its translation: CASSVGAIFTGELFF. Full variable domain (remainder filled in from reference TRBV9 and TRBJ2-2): DSGVTQTPKHLITATGQRVTLRCSPRSGDLSVYWYQQSLDQGLQFLIQYYNGEERAKGNILERFSAQQFPDLHSELNLSSLELGDSALYFCASSVGAIFTGELFFGEGSRLTVL.

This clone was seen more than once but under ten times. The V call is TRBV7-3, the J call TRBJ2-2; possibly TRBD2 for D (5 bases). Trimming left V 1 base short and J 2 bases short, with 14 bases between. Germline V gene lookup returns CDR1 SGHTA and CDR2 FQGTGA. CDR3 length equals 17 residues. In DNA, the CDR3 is TGTGCCAGCAGCTTAAAGCTAGCCCGCCTCAACACCGGGGAGCTGTTTTTT. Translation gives CASSLKLARLNTGELFF.

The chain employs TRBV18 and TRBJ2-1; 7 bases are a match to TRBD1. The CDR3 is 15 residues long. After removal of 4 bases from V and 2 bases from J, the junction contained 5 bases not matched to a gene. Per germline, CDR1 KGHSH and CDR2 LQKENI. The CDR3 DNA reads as TGTGCCAGCTCACTCCAGGGGGAGACCTACAATGAGCAGTTCTTC. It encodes CASSLQGETYNEQFF.

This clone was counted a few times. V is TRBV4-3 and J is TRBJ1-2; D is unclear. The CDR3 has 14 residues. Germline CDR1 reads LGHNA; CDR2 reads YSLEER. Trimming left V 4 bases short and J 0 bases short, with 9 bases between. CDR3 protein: CASSPMWTNYGYTF. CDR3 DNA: TGCGCCAGCAGCCCGATGTGGACTAACTATGGCTACACCTTC.

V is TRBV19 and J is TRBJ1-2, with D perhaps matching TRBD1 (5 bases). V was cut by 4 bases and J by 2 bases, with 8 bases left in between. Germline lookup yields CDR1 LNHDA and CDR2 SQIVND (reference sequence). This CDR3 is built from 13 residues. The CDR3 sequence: CASSTAGNYGYTF. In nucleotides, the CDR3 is TGTGCCAGTAGTACTGCAGGGAACTATGGCTACACCTTC.